This T cell receptor (beta chain) was sequenced in a study of T cells in Graves' hyperthyroidism and ophthalmopathy. This clonotype has just a few counts. The TCR beta CDR3 regions underwent amplification using RNA transcripts as the source. With the HTBI primer set, the TCR CDR3 went through a first round of RT-PCR. TCRdb independently ran MiXCR on the multiplex PCR reads; one entry per CDR3 protein. In the table there are some 340,000 distinct CDR3 sequences, roughly 15% of which are singletons. Trimming shortened V by 1 base and J by 0 bases, and 13 bases separated the two germline ends. Germline-derived CDR1 and CDR2 are LNHNV and YYDKDF (reference sequence). This CDR3 comprises 17 residues.

The V call is TRBV15, the J call TRBJ1-5; D not certain. The sequence was obtained from a woman in her forties with Graves' ophthalmopathy. What was sequenced was blood. As DNA, the CDR3 is TGTGCCACCAGCAGAGTTCGTCGGGGAGGTAGCAATCAGCCCCAGCATTTT. It translates to CATSRVRRGGSNQPQHF. The whole variable domain, filled in from reference TRBV15 and TRBJ1-5, reads DAMVIQNPRYQVTQFGKPVTLSCSQTLNHNVMYWYQQKSSQAPKLLFHYYDKDFNNEADTPDNFQSRRPNTSFCFLDIRSPGLGDTAMYLCATSRVRRGGSNQPQHFGDGTRLSIL.